One T cell receptor beta chain is described in this entry. Its antigen is currently not known. No clone much larger than this one lies a single base away; base qualities are absent. The sample comes from a study of blood T cell repertoires in COVID-19 (dated by TCRdb to the early 2020s). Notes on the research overall: Samples from collaborators originated in the United States, Italy and Spain and spanned both the acute and convalescent phases of COVID-19. The prospective study material was composed of cDNA or gDNA derived from T cells, B-cell-depleted T cells, or PBMCs. Subjects who had been exposed to COVID-19, were actively infected with it, or had recovered from it provided the deeply sampled blood TCRbeta repertoires that made up the dataset. The repertoires were released in a freely available public database meant as a resource for research on the immune response to SARS-CoV-2. Samples came from the ongoing ImmuneRACE study (first 160 participants) plus 1,254 subjects from 6 global collaborators. Sample metadata almost always included a de-identified subject ID, COVID-19 status, age in years and sex. Where available, HLA class I and class II types were taken from metadata supplied by the sample provider and were not determined by assay-based typing.

Findings and caveats that apply to the study as a whole: The amount of clinical and demographic metadata varied by source and participant and was provided uncurated.

Participants in the prospective study were enrolled through a virtual design, were aged roughly 18 to 100 years, and lived in under 25 United States geographic areas. In the prospective study, cohorts were assigned on the basis of participant-reported clinical history obtained from a screening survey and a study questionnaire. In the prospective study, mobile phlebotomists collected whole blood, serum and a nasopharyngeal or oropharyngeal swab from each participant. Additional blood draws and questionnaires over a roughly two-month period could optionally be provided by prospective study participants. Before DNA extraction, blood samples from the prospective study were shipped at room temperature or frozen. TCRbeta CDR3 regions were amplified from genomic DNA using the immunoSEQ Assay, a bias-controlled multiplex PCR. The paper's processing steps were these. The number of nucleated cells in each sample was estimated by amplification of reference gene primers within the assay. To quantify the absolute abundance of each unique TCRbeta CDR3 rearrangement, sequence reads were collapsed and filtered. For each sample, productive Simpson clonality was calculated as the square root of Simpson's diversity index over productive rearrangements. Not all clones reach the TCRdb copy of this immuneACCESS table, which keeps in-frame sequences only. Checked studies attribute under half of the gap to unresolved V genes and leave the rest unexplained. V and J calls and clone size are those listed in that table; D and trimming were worked out from the DNA. The table for this sample lists approximately 300,000 clones; around 89% of them were counted only once. The ten largest clones add up to around 4.4% of the sample.

For CDR1 and CDR2, the germline V gene lists WSHSY and SAAADI. Taken from cysteine to phenylalanine, the CDR3 has 14 residues. Only CDR3 DNA remains: 42 bases, in frame from the first base. V was cut back by 4 bases and J by 3 bases, leaving a gap of 10 bases between them. The chain joins TRBV10-2 to TRBJ2-1; there is no confident call for the D gene. The clonotype originates from a woman in her late teens or twenties with acute COVID-19. Sequenced input: PBMCs or T cells enriched from blood (not recorded which). The CDR3 reads CASSVDSNYNEQFF. At the DNA level, the sequence is TGCGCCAGCAGTGTCGACTCAAACTACAATGAGCAGTTCTTC.